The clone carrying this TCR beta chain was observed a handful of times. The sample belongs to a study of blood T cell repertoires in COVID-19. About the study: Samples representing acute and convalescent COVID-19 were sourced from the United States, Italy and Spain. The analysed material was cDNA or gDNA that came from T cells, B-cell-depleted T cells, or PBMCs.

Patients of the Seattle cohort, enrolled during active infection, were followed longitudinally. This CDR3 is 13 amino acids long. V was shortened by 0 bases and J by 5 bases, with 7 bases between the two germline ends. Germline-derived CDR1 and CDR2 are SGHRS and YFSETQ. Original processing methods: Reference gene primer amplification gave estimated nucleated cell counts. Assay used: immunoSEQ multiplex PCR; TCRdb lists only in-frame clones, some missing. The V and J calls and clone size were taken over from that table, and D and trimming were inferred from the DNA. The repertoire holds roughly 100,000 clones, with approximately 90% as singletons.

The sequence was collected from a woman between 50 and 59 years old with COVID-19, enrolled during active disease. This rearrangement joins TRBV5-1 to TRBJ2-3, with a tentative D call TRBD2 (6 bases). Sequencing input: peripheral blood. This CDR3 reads CASSLAGGDTQYF. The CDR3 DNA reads TGCGCCAGCAGCTTGGCCGGGGGAGATACGCAGTATTTT.